Each of the 21 T cell receptor beta chains below was sequenced from the same sample in a study of blood T cells in healthy people across ages. Together with a sample-barcoded 5' primer, a J-beta primer mix was included in a second PCR lasting roughly 6 to 12 cycles. TCRdb processed the 5' RACE reads anew with MiXCR; each CDR3 protein has one entry. The sample carries 650,000 to 800,000 distinct CDR3 sequences, about 42% recorded once. The sequencing sample was made of blood. Receptors originate from a man aged 60 to 69 in good health.

This clonotype showed up just a few times. The chain employs TRBV29-1 and TRBJ2-5; D might be TRBD1 or TRBD2, each matching 5 bases. The V gene lost 4 bases and the J gene lost 3 bases, with 21 bases spanning the gap. The CDR3 extends over 16 amino acids. Per germline, CDR1 SQVTM and CDR2 ANQGSEA. CDR3 sequence (DNA): TGCAGCGTTGGTGGGACCGAGGCTGTGAGAAAAGAGACCCAGTACTTC. Translated, it gives CSVGGTEAVRKETQYF. Supplemented by reference TRBV29-1 and TRBJ2-5, the full variable domain reads SAVISQKPSRDICQRGTSLTIQCQVDSQVTMMFWYRQQPGQSLTLIATANQGSEATYESGFVIDKFPISRPNLTFSTLTVSNMSPEDSSIYLCSVGGTEAVRKETQYFGPGTRLLVL.

This clonotype showed up just a few times. The rearrangement uses TRBV4-3 and TRBJ2-7; D possibly uses TRBD1 or TRBD2 (5 bases each). V gave up 2 bases and J gave up 5 bases, with 16 bases separating them. Germline CDR1 is LGHNA and CDR2 is YSLEER. This CDR3 contains 15 residues. CDR3 residues: CASSQLGLAGHEQYF. The CDR3 nucleotides read TGCGCCAGCAGCCAACTGGGGCTAGCAGGACACGAGCAGTACTTC.

The genes are TRBV4-3 and TRBJ1-5, with 10 positions matching TRBD1. The V segment lost 4 bases and the J segment 8 bases; nucleotides outside the gene matches: 8. The germline gives CDR1 LGHNA, CDR2 YSLEER. This CDR3 is built from 15 residues. The CDR3 nucleotides are TGCGCCAGCAGCCGAGGGACAGGGGATCTGGAGCCCCAGCATTTT. It encodes CASSRGTGDLEPQHF.

This clonotype has more than one count but fewer than ten. CDR3 in amino acids: CASRPGTVRTQYF. The CDR3 region has the DNA TGTGCCAGCAGACCAGGGACCGTTCGGACCCAGTACTTC. The V call is TRBV12-3 or TRBV12-4, the J call TRBJ2-5; D tentatively fits TRBD1 or TRBD2 (5 bases each). V lost 6 bases to trimming and J lost 7 bases, with 15 bases between them. The CDR3 contains 13 residues.

The V gene is TRBV20-1, the J gene TRBJ2-7; 7 positions agree with TRBD1. Germline-derived CDR1 and CDR2 are DFQATT and SNEGSKA (reference sequence). This CDR3 is 16 amino acids long. The ends lost 2 bases at V and 1 base at J; junction bases unmatched: 11. CDR3 in DNA: TGCAGTGCTAGAACTACCGACAGGGCCTCTTCCTACGAGCAGTACTTC. It codes for CSARTTDRASSYEQYF.

This clonotype showed up just a few times. CDR3 bases: TGTGCCAGCAGCTTCCATCGGGCCCCGGACTACACAGATACGCAGTATTTT. This sequence encodes CASSFHRAPDYTDTQYF. The chain has TRBV7-9 and TRBJ2-3, with D tentatively TRBD2 (6 bases). Deletions cut 3 bases from V and 2 bases from J, with 18 bases between. CDR3 length: 17 residues. CDR1 is SEHNR and CDR2 is FQNEAQ in the germline V gene (reference sequence). Full variable domain (missing parts from reference TRBV7-9 and TRBJ2-3): DTGVSQNPRHKITKRGQNVTFRCDPISEHNRLYWYRQTLGQGPEFLTYFQNEAQLEKSRLLSDRFSAERPKGSFSTLEIQRTEQGDSAMYLCASSFHRAPDYTDTQYFGPGTRLTVL.

The chain joins TRBV25-1 to TRBJ2-3; TRBD1 matches at 9 bases. Germline CDR1 is MGHDK and CDR2 is SYGVNS. The CDR3 covers 12 residues. J lost 4 bases, V lost 10 bases, and 3 bases had no gene match. The CDR3 nucleotides are TGTGCCACGTGGACAGGGGCAGATACGCAGTATTTT. This sequence encodes CATWTGADTQYF.

This rearrangement joins TRBV4-3 to TRBJ1-5, with D perhaps TRBD1 (5 bases). With 0 bases removed from V and 2 bases from J, the gap between germline ends came to 14 bases. Germline CDR1 reads LGHNA; CDR2 reads YSLEER. CDR3 size: 17 residues. DNA of the CDR3: TGCGCCAGCAGCCAAGATTGGGGGGTGTTCGGCAATCAGCCCCAGCATTTT. Residues: CASSQDWGVFGNQPQHF.

V gene TRBV7-3 combines with J gene TRBJ2-2; D is ambiguous. CDR1 SGHTA and CDR2 FQGTGA come from the germline V gene. Trimming removed 5 bases at V and 5 bases at J, with 15 bases between. This CDR3 region has 15 residues. DNA for the CDR3: TGTGCCAGCAGCCCCCCCCCGCATGAGACCGGGGAGCTGTTTTTT. Translating it yields CASSPPPHETGELFF.

CDR3 sequence: CASSLGASGRSDTQYF. The CDR3 DNA reads TGTGCCAGCAGCCTAGGCGCTAGCGGGCGATCCGATACGCAGTATTTT. The V call is TRBV7-2, the J call TRBJ2-3; 8 bases match TRBD2. The CDR3 is made up of 16 amino acids. The V and J ends lost 5 bases and 6 bases, in that order; junction bases with no gene match: 13. In germline, CDR1 is SGHTA, CDR2 FQGNSA.

This clonotype has only a few counts. The gene calls are TRBV4-1 and TRBJ2-7; 14 bases match TRBD2. The CDR3 contains 16 residues. Trimming at V came to 3 bases and at J to 3 bases, leaving 4 bases not matched to a gene. Per germline, CDR1 MGHRA and CDR2 YSYEKL. CDR3 protein: CASSQGLAGVGYEQYF. The CDR3 DNA follows: TGCGCCAGCAGCCAGGGACTAGCGGGGGTCGGCTACGAGCAGTACTTC.

The chain uses TRBV28 and TRBJ2-7; D not certain. Trimming cost V 5 bases and J 5 bases, with 13 bases left between them. The germline CDR1 and CDR2 sequences are MDHEN and SYDVKM. The CDR3 sequence is 13 residues long. The CDR3 reads CASSLPPGDEQYF. The CDR3 DNA sequence: TGTGCCAGCAGTCTCCCCCCTGGCGACGAGCAGTACTTC.

The CDR3 here is CASSQDGGVTQYF. CDR3 DNA: TGTGCCAGCAGCCAAGATGGGGGTGTAACGCAGTATTTT. J is TRBJ2-3 and V is TRBV3-1, with D tentatively TRBD1 or TRBD2 (5 bases each). The CDR3 sequence is 13 residues long. Germline CDR1 LGHDT, CDR2 YNNKEL (reference sequence). V lost 0 bases and J lost 9, with 10 bases in between.

The J gene is TRBJ2-3, the V gene TRBV29-1; 7 bases align to TRBD2. Germline CDR1 is SQVTM and CDR2 is ANQGSEA. The CDR3 runs to 14 residues. The V gene end was trimmed by 0 bases and the J gene end by 11 bases; junction bases not matched to a gene: 11. The CDR3 here is CSVEDRGVVAGQYF. The CDR3 region has the DNA TGCAGCGTTGAAGATCGGGGCGTCGTAGCGGGGCAGTATTTT.

The rearrangement links TRBV5-1 to TRBJ2-1, with D possibly TRBD2 on 6 matching bases. Germline loops: CDR1 SGHRS, CDR2 YFSETQ. Trimming stripped 2 bases from V and 8 bases from J, with 20 bases between. This CDR3 contains 16 residues. CDR3 region: CASSFSPGVGFDEQFF. The CDR3 DNA sequence: TGCGCCAGCAGCTTCTCCCCGGGGGTAGGGTTTGATGAGCAGTTCTTC.

This clonotype appeared a few times. The rearrangement uses TRBV20-1 and TRBJ2-7, with 10 positions matching TRBD2. J lost 1 base, V lost 3 bases, and 9 bases had no gene match. The CDR3 length is 16 residues. Germline lookup yields CDR1 DFQATT and CDR2 SNEGSKA (reference sequence). The CDR3 DNA follows: TGCAGTGCTAGGAAATCCGGGACTAGCGAATCCTACGAGCAGTACTTC. This codes for CSARKSGTSESYEQYF.

In its sample, this clonotype was seen a few times. This sequence joins TRBV20-1 and TRBJ1-5; perhaps TRBD1 as D (5 bases). Germline CDR1 is DFQATT and CDR2 is SNEGSKA (reference sequence). Deletions cut 2 bases from V and 6 bases from J, with 17 bases between. This CDR3 spans 15 amino acids. In nucleotides, the CDR3 is TGCAGTGCTAGATCCCGGTCGGGTGGGGGTCAGCCCCAGCATTTT. Translating it yields CSARSRSGGGQPQHF.

This clonotype was recorded a few times. The V and J genes are TRBV5-1 and TRBJ1-1; perhaps TRBD1 as D (5 bases). The germline V gene has CDR1 SGHRS and CDR2 YFSETQ. The CDR3 runs 15 residues. Trimming left V 4 bases short and J 0 bases short, with 13 bases between. CDR3 protein: CASSPMKTVNTEAFF. DNA for the CDR3: TGCGCCAGCAGCCCAATGAAGACAGTGAACACTGAAGCTTTCTTT.

Comments on this clonotype: A much larger clone lies a single base off, so this may be a read error. The gene calls are TRBV29-1 and TRBJ2-5; TRBD2 aligns across 8 bases. The CDR3 is made up of 14 amino acids. The V segment lost 5 bases and the J segment 11 bases; nucleotides outside the gene matches: 16. Looked up from germline, CDR1 is SQVTM and CDR2 is ANQGSEA. The CDR3 region has the DNA TGCAGCGTTCCCTCCGGCCTAGCGGGTTATGAGCAGTACTTC. Translated: CSVPSGLAGYEQYF.

This clonotype was picked up a small number of times. J is TRBJ2-5 and V is TRBV15, with TRBD2 identical over 8 bases. Trimming removed 5 bases from V and 2 bases from J; junction bases left unmatched: 7. There are 15 residues in the CDR3. The germline V gene encodes CDR1 LNHNV and CDR2 YYDKDF (reference sequence). CDR3 nucleotide sequence: TGTGCCACCAGCTCAACGGCGGGGGGACAAGAGACCCAGTACTTC. This encodes CATSSTAGGQETQYF.

This sequence joins TRBV9 and TRBJ1-6; a weak D match, TRBD1 (6 bases). Trimming cost V 3 bases and J 10 bases, with 17 bases left between them. The germline V gene encodes CDR1 SGDLS and CDR2 YYNGEE. There are 15 residues in the CDR3. The CDR3 nucleotides are TGTGCCAGCAGCGCACAACAGGGTCGACGCTCACCCCTCCACTTT. Translating it yields CASSAQQGRRSPLHF. The whole variable domain, filled in from reference TRBV9 and TRBJ1-6, reads DSGVTQTPKHLITATGQRVTLRCSPRSGDLSVYWYQQSLDQGLQFLIQYYNGEERAKGNILERFSAQQFPDLHSELNLSSLELGDSALYFCASSAQQGRRSPLHFGNGTRLTVT.